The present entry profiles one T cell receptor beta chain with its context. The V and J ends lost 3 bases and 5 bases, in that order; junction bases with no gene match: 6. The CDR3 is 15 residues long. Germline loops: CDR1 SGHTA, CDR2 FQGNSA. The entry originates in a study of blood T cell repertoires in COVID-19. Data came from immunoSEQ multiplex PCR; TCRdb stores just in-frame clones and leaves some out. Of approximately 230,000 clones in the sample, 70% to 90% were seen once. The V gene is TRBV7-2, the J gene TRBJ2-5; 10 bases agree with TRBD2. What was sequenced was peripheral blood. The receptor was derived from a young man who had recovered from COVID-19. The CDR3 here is CASSLGLAPGETQYF. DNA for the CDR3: TGTGCCAGCAGCTTGGGACTAGCGCCGGGGGAGACCCAGTACTTC.